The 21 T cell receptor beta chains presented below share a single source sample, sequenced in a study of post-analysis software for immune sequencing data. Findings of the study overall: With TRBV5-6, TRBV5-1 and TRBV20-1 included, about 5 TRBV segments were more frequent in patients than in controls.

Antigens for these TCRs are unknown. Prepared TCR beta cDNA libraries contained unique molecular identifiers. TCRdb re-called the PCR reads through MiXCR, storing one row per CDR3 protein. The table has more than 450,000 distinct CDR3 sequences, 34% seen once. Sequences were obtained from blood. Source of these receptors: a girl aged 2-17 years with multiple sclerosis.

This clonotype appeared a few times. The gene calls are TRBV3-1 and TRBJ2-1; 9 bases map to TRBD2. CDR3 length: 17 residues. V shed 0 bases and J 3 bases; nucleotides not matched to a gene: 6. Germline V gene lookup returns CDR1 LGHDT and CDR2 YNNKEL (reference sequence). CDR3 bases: TGTGCCAGCAGCCAAGATTTAGGTAGCGGGGGCTACAATGAGCAGTTCTTC. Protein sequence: CASSQDLGSGGYNEQFF.

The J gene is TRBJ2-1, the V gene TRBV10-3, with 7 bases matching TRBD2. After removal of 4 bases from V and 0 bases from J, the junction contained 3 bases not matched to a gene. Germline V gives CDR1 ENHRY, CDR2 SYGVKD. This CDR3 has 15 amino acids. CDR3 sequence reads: CAISGKRDSYNEQFF. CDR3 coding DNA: TGTGCCATCAGTGGCAAGCGGGACTCCTACAATGAGCAGTTCTTC.

The chain's CDR3 is CASSLMSGDQETQYF. CDR3 DNA sequence: TGTGCCAGCAGCCTTATGTCGGGAGATCAAGAGACCCAGTACTTC. V is TRBV13 and J is TRBJ2-5; D perhaps matches TRBD2 (6 bases). V was pared by 5 bases and J by 2 bases, with 15 bases between. This CDR3 is 15 amino acids long. Germline values: CDR1 PRHDT, CDR2 FYEKMQ (reference sequence). Based on the CDR3 plus reference TRBV13 and TRBJ2-5, the full variable domain is AAGVIQSPRHLIKEKRETATLKCYPIPRHDTVYWYQQGPGQDPQFLISFYEKMQSDKGSIPDRFSAQQFSDYHSELNMSSLELGDSALYFCASSLMSGDQETQYFGPGTRLLVL.

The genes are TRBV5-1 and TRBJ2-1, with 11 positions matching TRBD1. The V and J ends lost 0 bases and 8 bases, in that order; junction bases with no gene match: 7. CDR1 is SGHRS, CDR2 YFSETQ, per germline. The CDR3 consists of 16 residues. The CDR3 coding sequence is TGCGCCAGCAGCTTGGCCAGGACAGGGGGCTCCGATGAGCAGTTCTTC. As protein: CASSLARTGGSDEQFF.

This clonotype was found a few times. The CDR3 nucleotides read TGTGCCAGCGGGAGGCAGCCCCAGCATTTT. It translates to CASGRQPQHF. The chain recombines TRBV6-5 with TRBJ1-5; D not resolved. V lost 8 bases, J lost 7 bases, and 6 bases lay in between. This CDR3 is 10 amino acids long. The germline CDR1 and CDR2 sequences are MNHEY and SVGAGI.

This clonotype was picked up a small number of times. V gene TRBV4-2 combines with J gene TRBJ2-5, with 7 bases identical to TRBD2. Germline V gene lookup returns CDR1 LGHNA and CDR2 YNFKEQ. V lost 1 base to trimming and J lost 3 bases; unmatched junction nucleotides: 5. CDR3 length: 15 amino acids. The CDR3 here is CASSQGESGEETQYF. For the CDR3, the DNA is TGTGCCAGCAGCCAAGGAGAAAGCGGGGAAGAGACCCAGTACTTC.

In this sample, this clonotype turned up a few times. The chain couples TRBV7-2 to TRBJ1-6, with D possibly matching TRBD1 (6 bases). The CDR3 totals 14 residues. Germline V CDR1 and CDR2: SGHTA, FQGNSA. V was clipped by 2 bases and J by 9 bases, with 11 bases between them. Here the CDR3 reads CASSLIQGTSPLHF. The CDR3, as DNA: TGTGCCAGCAGCTTAATACAGGGAACTTCACCCCTCCACTTT.

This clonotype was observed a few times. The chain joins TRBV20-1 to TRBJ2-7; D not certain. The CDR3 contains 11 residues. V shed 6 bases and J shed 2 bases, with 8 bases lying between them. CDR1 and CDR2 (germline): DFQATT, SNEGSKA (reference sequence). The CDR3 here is CSAAQPYEQYF. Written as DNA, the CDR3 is TGCAGTGCGGCTCAGCCCTACGAGCAGTACTTC.

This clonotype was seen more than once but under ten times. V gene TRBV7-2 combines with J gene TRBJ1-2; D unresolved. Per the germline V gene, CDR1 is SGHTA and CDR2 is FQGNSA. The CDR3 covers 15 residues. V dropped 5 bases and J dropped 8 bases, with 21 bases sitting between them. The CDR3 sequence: CASSVGWLAGGGYTF. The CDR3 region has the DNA TGTGCCAGCAGCGTGGGTTGGTTGGCAGGAGGAGGCTACACCTTC.

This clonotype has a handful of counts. CDR3 in amino acids: CASSQDKGAPYEQYF. CDR3 nucleotides: TGCGCCAGCAGCCAAGATAAAGGGGCGCCCTACGAGCAGTACTTC. This chain uses TRBV4-1 with TRBJ2-7, with D maybe TRBD1 (5 bases). The CDR3 loop spans 15 amino acids. Germline V lookup: CDR1 MGHRA, CDR2 YSYEKL. Trimming took off 0 bases at V and 2 bases at J, with 11 bases between the two ends.

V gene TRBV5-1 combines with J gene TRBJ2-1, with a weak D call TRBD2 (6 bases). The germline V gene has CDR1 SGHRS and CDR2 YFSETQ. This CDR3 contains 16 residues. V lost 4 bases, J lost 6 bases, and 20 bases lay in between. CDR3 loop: CASSAPAGRLSNEQFF. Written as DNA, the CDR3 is TGCGCCAGCAGCGCCCCGGCGGGACGGCTCTCCAATGAGCAGTTCTTC.

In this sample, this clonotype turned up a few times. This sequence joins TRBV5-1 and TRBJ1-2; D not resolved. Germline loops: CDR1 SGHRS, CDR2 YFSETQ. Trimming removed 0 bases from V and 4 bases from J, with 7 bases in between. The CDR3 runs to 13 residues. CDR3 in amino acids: CASSLERVYGYTF. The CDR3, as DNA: TGCGCCAGCAGCTTGGAGAGGGTCTATGGCTACACCTTC.

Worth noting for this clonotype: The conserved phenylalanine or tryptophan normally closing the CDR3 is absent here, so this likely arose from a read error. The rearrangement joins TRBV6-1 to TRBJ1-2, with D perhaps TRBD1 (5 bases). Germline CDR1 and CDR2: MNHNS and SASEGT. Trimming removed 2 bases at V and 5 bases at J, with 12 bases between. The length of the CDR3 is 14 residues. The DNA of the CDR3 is TGTGCCAGCAGTGAACAGCCAGGGTTATATGGCTACACCTGC. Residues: CASSEQPGLYGYTC.

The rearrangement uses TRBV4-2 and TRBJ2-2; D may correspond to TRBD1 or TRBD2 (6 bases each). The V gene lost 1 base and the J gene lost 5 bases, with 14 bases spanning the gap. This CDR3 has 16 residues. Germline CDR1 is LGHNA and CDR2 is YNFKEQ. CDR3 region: CASSQGAGGGTGELFF. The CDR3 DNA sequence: TGTGCCAGCAGCCAAGGGGCCGGGGGCGGAACCGGGGAGCTGTTTTTT.

The CDR3 DNA sequence: TGTGCCAGCAGTTTCGGGGATTCTGGTCAGCCCCAGCATTTT. Translated, it gives CASSFGDSGQPQHF. This sequence joins TRBV12-3 or TRBV12-4 and TRBJ1-5; D not resolved. The CDR3 contains 14 residues. Trimming pared 3 bases from V and 6 bases from J, leaving 12 bases between.

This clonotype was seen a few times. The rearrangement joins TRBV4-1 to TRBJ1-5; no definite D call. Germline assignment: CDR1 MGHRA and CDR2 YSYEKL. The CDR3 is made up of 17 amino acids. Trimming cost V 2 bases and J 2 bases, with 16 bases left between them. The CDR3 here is CASSQRLAATGNQPQHF. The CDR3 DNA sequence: TGCGCCAGCAGCCAACGTCTGGCAGCCACGGGCAATCAGCCCCAGCATTTT.

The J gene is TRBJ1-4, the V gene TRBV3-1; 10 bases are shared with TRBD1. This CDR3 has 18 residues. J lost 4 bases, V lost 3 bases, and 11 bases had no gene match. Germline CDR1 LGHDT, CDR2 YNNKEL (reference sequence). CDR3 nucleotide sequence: TGTGCCAGCAGCCACCCCGGGACAGGGGCCGCTCATAATGAAAAACTGTTTTTT. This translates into CASSHPGTGAAHNEKLFF. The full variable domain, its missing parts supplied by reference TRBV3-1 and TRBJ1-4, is DTAVSQTPKYLVTQMGNDKSIKCEQNLGHDTMYWYKQDSKKFLKIMFSYNNKELIINETVPNRFSPKSPDKAHLNLHINSLELGDSAVYFCASSHPGTGAAHNEKLFFGSGTQLSVL.

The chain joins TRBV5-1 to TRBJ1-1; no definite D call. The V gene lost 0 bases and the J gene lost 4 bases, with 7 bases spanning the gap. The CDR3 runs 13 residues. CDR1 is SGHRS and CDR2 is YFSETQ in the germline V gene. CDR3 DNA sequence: TGCGCCAGCAGCTTGGATCTTAGCACTGAAGCTTTCTTT. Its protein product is CASSLDLSTEAFF.

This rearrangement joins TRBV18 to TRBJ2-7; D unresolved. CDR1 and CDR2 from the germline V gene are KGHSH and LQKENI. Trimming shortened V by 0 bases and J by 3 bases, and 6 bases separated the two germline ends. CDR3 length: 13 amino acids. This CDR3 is CASSPPNSYEQYF. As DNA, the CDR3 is TGTGCCAGCTCACCACCGAACAGCTACGAGCAGTACTTC.

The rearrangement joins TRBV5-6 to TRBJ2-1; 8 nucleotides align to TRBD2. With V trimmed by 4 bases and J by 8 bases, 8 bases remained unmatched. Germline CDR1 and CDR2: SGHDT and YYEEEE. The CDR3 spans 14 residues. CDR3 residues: CASSPGLARHEQFF. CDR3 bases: TGTGCCAGCAGCCCCGGACTAGCAAGGCATGAGCAGTTCTTC. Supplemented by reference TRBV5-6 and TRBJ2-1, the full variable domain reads DAGVTQSPTHLIKTRGQQVTLRCSPKSGHDTVSWYQQALGQGPQFIFQYYEEEERQRGNFPDRFSGHQFPNYSSELNVNALLLGDSALYLCASSPGLARHEQFFGPGTRLTVL.

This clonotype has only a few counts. CDR3 protein: CASSPVAGGRGDTQYF. The DNA of the CDR3 is TGTGCCAGCAGCCCAGTAGCGGGGGGGCGGGGAGATACGCAGTATTTT. The V call is TRBV6-2 or TRBV6-3, the J call TRBJ2-3, with 11 bases fitting TRBD2. V shed 6 bases, J shed 5 bases, and the junction held 10 bases outside the gene matches. In germline, CDR1 is MNHEY, CDR2 SVGEGT. This CDR3 is built from 16 residues.